The entry below describes one T cell receptor (beta chain). Its target is unknown. Measured with immunoSEQ multiplex PCR; TCRdb has only the in-frame clones, and not every one. Counted here are over 80,000 clones, 91% occurring once; the ten biggest clones make up about 0.18%. The record originates from a study of graft-versus-host responses after intestinal transplantation. The study's findings and limits: GvH clones detected in recipient marrow included some appearing first in ileum or blood.

CDR3 length: 13 amino acids. Germline lookup yields CDR1 MNHEY and CDR2 SVGAGI. V was shortened by 8 bases and J by 7 bases, with 17 bases between the two germline ends. This sample comprised unstimulated CD4+ T cells sorted from spleen or lymph node cells, obtained before transplant. The chain has TRBV6-5 and TRBJ1-2; D is unclear. This TCR was sampled from a human donor who was the organ donor for an intestinal transplant. The CDR3 nucleotides are TGTGCCAGCCGTGGGCGGGCTTCATTTGGCTACACCTTC. Its protein is CASRGRASFGYTF.